The T cell receptor beta chain under discussion was sequenced for a study of T cells in Graves' hyperthyroidism and ophthalmopathy. Points from the study as a whole: For ophthalmopathy, model prediction preceded onset by a median around six months. Stable hyperthyroidism and ophthalmopathy were separated using 13 V-J signatures.

Amplification of TCR beta CDR3 regions used RNA as the template. The HTBI primer set served for first-round RT-PCR of the TCR CDR3. TCRdb processed the multiplex PCR reads anew with MiXCR; each CDR3 protein has one entry. The sample yields under 300,000 distinct CDR3 sequences, roughly 22% seen once. This clonotype was detected a few times. The target antigen is unknown. At least 3 on the Clinical Activity Score was recorded for ophthalmopathy patients, who also had NOSPECS grade at least 4 and duration under 3 months. The CDR3 extends over 15 amino acids. Germline CDR1 and CDR2: MNHNS and SASEGT. V was pared by 7 bases and J by 0 bases, with 15 bases between.

The sequenced material came from blood. The chain is built from TRBV6-1 and TRBJ1-2; D unresolved. This clonotype originated in a young man with Graves' ophthalmopathy. DNA of the CDR3: TGTGCCAGCACTGAGCCCTACGCAGCTAACTATGGCTACACCTTC. Protein product: CASTEPYAANYGYTF.